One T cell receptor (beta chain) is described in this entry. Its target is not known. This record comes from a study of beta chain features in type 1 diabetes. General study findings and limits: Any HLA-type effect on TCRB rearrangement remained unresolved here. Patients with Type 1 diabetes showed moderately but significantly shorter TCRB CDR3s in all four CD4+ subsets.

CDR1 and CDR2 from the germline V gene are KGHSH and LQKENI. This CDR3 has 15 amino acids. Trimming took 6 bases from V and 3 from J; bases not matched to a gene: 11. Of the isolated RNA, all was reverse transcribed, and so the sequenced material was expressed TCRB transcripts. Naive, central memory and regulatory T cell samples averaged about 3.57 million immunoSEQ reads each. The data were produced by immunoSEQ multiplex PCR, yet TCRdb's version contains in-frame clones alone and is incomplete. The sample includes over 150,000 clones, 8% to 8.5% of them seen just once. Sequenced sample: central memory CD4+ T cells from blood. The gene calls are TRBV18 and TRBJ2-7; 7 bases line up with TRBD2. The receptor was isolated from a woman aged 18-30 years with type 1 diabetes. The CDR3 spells CASSPLAENYYEQYF. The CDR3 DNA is TGTGCCAGCTCCCCCCTAGCGGAAAATTACTACGAGCAGTACTTC.